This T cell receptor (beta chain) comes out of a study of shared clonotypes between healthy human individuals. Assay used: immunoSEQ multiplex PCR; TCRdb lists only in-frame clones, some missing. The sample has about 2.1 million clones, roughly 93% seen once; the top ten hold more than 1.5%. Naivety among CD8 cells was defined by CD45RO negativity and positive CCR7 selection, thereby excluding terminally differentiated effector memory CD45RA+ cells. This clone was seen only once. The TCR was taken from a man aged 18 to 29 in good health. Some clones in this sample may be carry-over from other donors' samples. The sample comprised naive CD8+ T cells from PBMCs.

The CDR3 reads CASFGTGGTEAFF. The CDR3 DNA reads as TGTGCCAGCTTCGGGACAGGAGGTACTGAAGCTTTCTTT. The rearrangement uses TRBV27 and TRBJ1-1; TRBD1 matches 8 bases. The ends lost 8 bases at V and 5 bases at J; junction bases unmatched: 7. The CDR3 has 13 residues. CDR1 is MNHEY, CDR2 SMNVEV, per germline (reference sequence).